This TCR beta chain was obtained from a study of regulatory T cells in long-lasting Graves disease. Across the study: Newly diagnosed Graves' patients had taken antithyroid drugs under 3 months.

This CDR3 has 16 amino acids. Trimming took 1 base from V and 4 from J; bases not matched to a gene: 8. Germline V gene lookup returns CDR1 SGHRS and CDR2 YFSETQ. There are a few counts of this clonotype. The TCR beta library used iRepertoire HTBI primers with Arm-PCR amplification of CDR3. Using its own MiXCR run on the multiplex PCR reads, TCRdb lists one record per CDR3 protein. The sample carries roughly 510,000 distinct CDR3 sequences, about 16% recorded once. Time point in this sample: newly diagnosed GD, antithyroid drugs for less than 3 months. The TCR library used RNA extracted from PBMCs. This sample was also put to use in a study of T cells in Graves' hyperthyroidism and ophthalmopathy.

This specimen was peripheral blood mononuclear cells (PBMCs), taken at new diagnosis, from a patient treated with antithyroid drugs. This TCR came from a man aged 18 to 29 with Graves disease. V usage is TRBV5-1 and J usage is TRBJ2-1, with 7 bases matching TRBD2. The CDR3 DNA sequence: TGCGCCAGCAGCTTGACGGAGCGGGGAGGGTACAATGAGCAGTTCTTC. It encodes CASSLTERGGYNEQFF.